The 13 T cell receptor beta chains reported below all come from one sample, sequenced in a study of T cells in Graves' hyperthyroidism and ophthalmopathy. Amplification targeted TCR beta CDR3 regions from RNA transcripts. The HTBI set primed first-round TCR CDR3 RT-PCR. One entry per CDR3 protein, called by TCRdb with MiXCR from the multiplex PCR reads. This sample has 600,000 to 700,000 distinct CDR3 sequences, with 14% to 15% found just once. Specimen: blood. The origin of the receptors is a woman between 40 and 50 years old with Graves' ophthalmopathy.

The V gene is TRBV6-2 or TRBV6-3, the J gene TRBJ2-2; TRBD2 matches 12 bases. This CDR3 region has 18 residues. V lost 5 bases to trimming and J lost 6 bases; unmatched junction nucleotides: 13. Germline V CDR1 and CDR2: MNHEY, SVGEGT. CDR3 bases: TGTGCCAGCAGTCTCCCTAGCGGGAGGGTGTCTGAGGCCGGGGAGCTGTTTTTT. Its protein is CASSLPSGRVSEAGELFF.

This clonotype showed up many times. The V gene is TRBV20-1, the J gene TRBJ1-6, with 7 nucleotides matching TRBD1. The junction had 14 bases not matched to a gene; V was cut back by 6 bases and J by 6 bases. The CDR3 extends over 16 amino acids. Germline V lookup: CDR1 DFQATT, CDR2 SNEGSKA (reference sequence). Written as DNA, the CDR3 is TGCAGTGCGGCCGACGGGATGGACAGGCTTAATTCACCCCTCCACTTT. Protein sequence: CSAADGMDRLNSPLHF.

This clonotype was recorded many times. The chain uses TRBV6-5 and TRBJ2-2; TRBD1 matches at 8 bases. Germline CDR1 MNHEY, CDR2 SVGAGI. V was clipped by 5 bases and J by 5 bases; unmatched bases: 7. This CDR3 region has 15 residues. CDR3 DNA: TGTGCCAGCAGTCGGAACAGGGGGGAAACCGGGGAGCTGTTTTTT. Translation: CASSRNRGETGELFF.

This clonotype has only a few counts. A much larger clone sits a single nucleotide away, making a read error possible. The CDR3 carries no conserved terminal phenylalanine or tryptophan, so it likely arises from a read error. The gene calls are TRBV12-3 or TRBV12-4 and TRBJ1-1; D remains unclear. V was clipped by 1 base and J by 1 base, with 10 bases between them. The length of the CDR3 is 15 residues. The CDR3 bases are TGTGCCAGCAGTTTAGGGGAAAATGGGAACACTGAAGCTTTCCTT. Translation: CASSLGENGNTEAFL.

This clonotype was detected many times. The genes are TRBV20-1 and TRBJ2-7; D perhaps matches TRBD1 (6 bases). The germline V gene has CDR1 DFQATT and CDR2 SNEGSKA (reference sequence). This CDR3 has 11 amino acids. The V end lost 4 bases, the J end lost 3 bases, and 7 bases lay between the germline ends. The chain's CDR3 is CSAMDSYEQYF. CDR3 bases: TGCAGTGCTATGGACAGCTACGAGCAGTACTTC.

As regards this clonotype: A much larger clone lies a single base off, so this may be a read error. The chain has TRBV15 and TRBJ2-5; no definite D call. Germline CDR1 LNHNV, CDR2 YYDKDF (reference sequence). V was clipped by 1 base and J by 4 bases, with 10 bases between them. The CDR3 sequence is 14 residues long. The CDR3 bases are TGTGCCACCAGCAGAGCGAGAGTTTCAGAGACCCAGTACTTC. This encodes CATSRARVSETQYF.

This clonotype came up many times. This chain uses TRBV7-2 with TRBJ2-7; the match to TRBD2 covers 12 bases. Germline assignment: CDR1 SGHTA and CDR2 FQGNSA. The CDR3 consists of 17 residues. V lost 5 bases and J lost 4; bases outside the gene matches: 12. CDR3 protein: CASSRTSGTTNTYEQYF. The DNA for the CDR3 is TGTGCCAGCAGCCGGACTAGCGGGACCACCAACACGTACGAGCAGTACTTC.

This clonotype was recorded at least ten times. This sequence joins TRBV12-3 or TRBV12-4 and TRBJ2-7, with D possibly being TRBD1 (6 bases). V was shortened by 5 bases and J by 2 bases, with 16 bases between the two germline ends. The CDR3 sequence is 15 residues long. Here the CDR3 reads CASSPSGQLTYEQYF. In DNA form, the CDR3 reads TGTGCCAGCAGTCCGTCGGGACAACTTACCTACGAGCAGTACTTC.

Ten or more counts support this clonotype. The chain carries TRBV6-1 and TRBJ1-5; 8 positions agree with TRBD1. Looked up from germline, CDR1 is MNHNS and CDR2 is SASEGT. V gave up 11 bases and J gave up 1 base; unmatched junction bases: 4. The CDR3 consists of 13 residues. As DNA, the CDR3 is TGTGCCTGCCGACAGGGGAGCAATCAGCCCCAGCATTTT. The encoded protein is CACRQGSNQPQHF.

The chain is built from TRBV10-2 and TRBJ2-7; D remains unclear. V gave up 8 bases and J gave up 3 bases, with 8 bases separating them. CDR3 length: 11 residues. Germline CDR1 reads WSHSY; CDR2 reads SAAADI. The CDR3 protein is CASEDGYEQYF. For the CDR3, the DNA is TGCGCCAGCGAGGACGGCTACGAGCAGTACTTC.

This clonotype was counted ten times or more. This sequence joins TRBV11-2 and TRBJ1-5; D call uncertain. Germline CDR1 and CDR2: SGHAT and FQNNGV. The CDR3 has 13 residues. V gave up 5 bases and J gave up 5 bases, with 10 bases separating them. The CDR3 sequence: CASSRHGDQPQHF. The DNA for the CDR3 is TGTGCCAGCAGCCGGCACGGTGATCAGCCCCAGCATTTT.

This clonotype was observed at least ten times. The chain joins TRBV28 to TRBJ1-2; D remains ambiguous. V was cut by 2 bases and J by 3 bases, with 10 bases left in between. CDR1 and CDR2 from the germline V gene are MDHEN and SYDVKM. The CDR3 totals 14 residues. The CDR3 coding sequence is TGTGCCAGCAGTTTAGCTCCTTTCGACTATGGCTACACCTTC. Encoded protein: CASSLAPFDYGYTF.

The DNA of the CDR3 is TGTGCCAGCAGCTTTGTTGGCGGGAGGTCCACCGGGGAGCTGTTTTTT. Its protein is CASSFVGGRSTGELFF. The chain is built from TRBV11-1 and TRBJ2-2, with 8 bases aligning to TRBD2. With V trimmed by 3 bases and J by 4 bases, 7 bases remained unmatched. Germline-derived CDR1 and CDR2 are SGHAT and FQDESV (reference sequence). This CDR3 region has 16 residues. The full variable domain, with the rest looked up from reference TRBV11-1 and TRBJ2-2, is EAEVAQSPRYKITEKSQAVAFWCDPISGHATLYWYRQILGQGPELLVQFQDESVVDDSQLPKDRFSAERLKGVDSTLKIQPAELGDSAMYLCASSFVGGRSTGELFFGEGSRLTVL.